The T cell receptor (beta chain) described here comes from a study of T cells after somatic rescue of genetic block. Profiling relied on immunoSEQ multiplex PCR, and the TCRdb table lists in-frame clones only, not all of them. The sample holds roughly 92,000 clones; around 90% are singletons and the top ten take under 2%. The CDR3 has 16 amino acids. V was cut by 0 bases and J by 0 bases, with 9 bases left in between. Germline CDR1 reads LNHNV; CDR2 reads YYDKDF (reference sequence). The TCR was taken from a woman aged 18-30 years. This chain joins TRBV15 and TRBJ1-5; D remains ambiguous. Material for sequencing was peripheral blood mononuclear cells (PBMCs). This CDR3 is CATSRDRRYSNQPQHF. As DNA, the CDR3 is TGTGCCACCAGCAGAGATAGGCGCTATAGCAATCAGCCCCAGCATTTT. The whole variable domain, filled in from reference TRBV15 and TRBJ1-5, reads DAMVIQNPRYQVTQFGKPVTLSCSQTLNHNVMYWYQQKSSQAPKLLFHYYDKDFNNEADTPDNFQSRRPNTSFCFLDIRSPGLGDTAMYLCATSRDRRYSNQPQHFGDGTRLSIL.